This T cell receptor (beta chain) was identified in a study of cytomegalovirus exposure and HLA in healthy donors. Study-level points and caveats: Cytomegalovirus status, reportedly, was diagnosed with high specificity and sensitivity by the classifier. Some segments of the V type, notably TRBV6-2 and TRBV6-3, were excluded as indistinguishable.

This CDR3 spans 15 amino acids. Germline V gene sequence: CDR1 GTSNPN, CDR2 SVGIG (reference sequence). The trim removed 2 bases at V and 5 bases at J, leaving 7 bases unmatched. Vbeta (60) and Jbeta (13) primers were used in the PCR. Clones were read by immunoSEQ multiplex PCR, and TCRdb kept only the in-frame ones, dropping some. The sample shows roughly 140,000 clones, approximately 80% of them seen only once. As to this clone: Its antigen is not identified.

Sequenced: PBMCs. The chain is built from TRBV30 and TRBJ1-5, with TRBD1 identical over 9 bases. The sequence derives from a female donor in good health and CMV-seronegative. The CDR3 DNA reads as TGTGCCTGGAGTAGGGACAGGGTGAGACATCAGCCCCAGCATTTT. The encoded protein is CAWSRDRVRHQPQHF.